This TCR beta chain appears in the sequencing data of a study of T cell responses to AZD1222 COVID-19 vaccine. About this clone itself: Its specificity is unknown.

The method was immunoSEQ multiplex PCR; TCRdb's version includes in-frame clones alone and lacks a portion of them. The sample has about 75,000 clones; around 88% are singletons. Broader study findings: There were vaccine-associated CD4 TCRs across spike, dominant at 160-218 and 743-854. Sampling that yielded the repertoires occurred only after the peak T cell response. At study baseline, merely six AZD1222 recipients were seropositive. The reported proportion of spike-specific TCRs targeting unmutated variant regions was nearly half.

The trim removed 9 bases at V and 5 bases at J, leaving 7 bases unmatched. Germline-derived CDR1 and CDR2 are LNHDA and SQIVND (reference sequence). The CDR3 covers 14 residues. The chain combines TRBV19 with TRBJ2-1; 10 bases align to TRBD2. Source: peripheral blood, taken 28 days after the second dose of the MenACWY control vaccine. The sequence was collected from an adult who received the MenACWY meningococcal vaccine as a control. CDR3: CASRAGGPDNEQFF. The CDR3 DNA sequence: TGTGCCAGCAGAGCGGGGGGGCCGGACAATGAGCAGTTCTTC.